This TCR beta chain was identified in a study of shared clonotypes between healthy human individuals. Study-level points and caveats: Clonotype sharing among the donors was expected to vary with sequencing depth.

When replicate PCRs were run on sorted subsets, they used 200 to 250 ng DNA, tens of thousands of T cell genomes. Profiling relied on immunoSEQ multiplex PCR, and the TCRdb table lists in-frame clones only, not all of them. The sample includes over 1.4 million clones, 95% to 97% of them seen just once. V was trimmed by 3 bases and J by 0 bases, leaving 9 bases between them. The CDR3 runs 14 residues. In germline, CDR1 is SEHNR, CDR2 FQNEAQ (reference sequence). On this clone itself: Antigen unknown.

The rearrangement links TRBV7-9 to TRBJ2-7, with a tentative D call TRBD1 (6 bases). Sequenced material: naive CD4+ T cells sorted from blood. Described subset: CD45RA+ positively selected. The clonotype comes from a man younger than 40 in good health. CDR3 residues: CASSLGALSYEQYF. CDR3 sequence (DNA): TGTGCCAGCAGCTTGGGGGCGCTCTCCTACGAGCAGTACTTC.